The following is a TCR beta chain sequence with its context. This sample is part of a study of blood T cell repertoires in COVID-19. The overall study: T cells, B-cell-depleted T cells, or PBMCs provided the cDNA or gDNA that served as material.

Per the original data handling: It was from reference gene primer amplification that nucleated cell counts were estimated. The repertoire was sequenced with immunoSEQ multiplex PCR; TCRdb's copy has only in-frame clones and lacks some. D and trimming come from the DNA, and the V and J calls and clone size come from that table. Of some 50,000 clones in the sample, 60% to 80% are singletons; the top ten hold 15% to 20%. This sequence was found in a human donor with active or convalescent COVID-19. The donor label of this sample is uncertain. Material: peripheral blood.

CDR3 coding DNA: TGTGCCAGCAGACGCCGTTTAGCGGGACAATCCTACGAGCAGTACTTC. Translating gives CASRRRLAGQSYEQYF. The chain recombines TRBV28 with TRBJ2-7, with TRBD2 identical over 8 bases. Germline CDR1 is MDHEN and CDR2 is SYDVKM. This CDR3 contains 16 residues. Trimming took 6 bases from V and 1 from J; bases not matched to a gene: 11.